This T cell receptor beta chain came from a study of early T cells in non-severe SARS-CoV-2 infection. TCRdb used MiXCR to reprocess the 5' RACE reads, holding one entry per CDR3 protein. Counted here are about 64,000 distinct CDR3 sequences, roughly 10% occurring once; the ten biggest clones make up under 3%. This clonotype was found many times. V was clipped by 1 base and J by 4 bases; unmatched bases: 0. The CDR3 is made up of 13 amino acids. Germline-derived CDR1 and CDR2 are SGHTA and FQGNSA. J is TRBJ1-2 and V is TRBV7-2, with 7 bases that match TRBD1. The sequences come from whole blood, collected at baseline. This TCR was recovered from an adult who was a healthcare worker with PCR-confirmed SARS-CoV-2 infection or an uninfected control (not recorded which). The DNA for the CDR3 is TGTGCCAGCAGCTTAGGACAGGGCTATGGCTACACCTTC. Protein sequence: CASSLGQGYGYTF.